Listed below are T cell receptor beta chains from one sample, sequenced in a study of CD8+ T cells in alopecia areata. TCRdb's copy holds only in-frame clones and misses some; the assay was immunoSEQ multiplex PCR. The table has 110,000 to 150,000 clones, roughly 62% seen once. This sample comprised CD4+ T cells sorted from blood, obtained at week 0. The origin of the receptors is a human donor with alopecia areata. Each CDR3 is given without its conserved first and last residue.

J gene: TRBJ2-5
V gene: TRBV29-1
CDR3 protein: SVAVWGATGTVQETQY

J gene: TRBJ1-1
V gene: TRBV29-1
CDR3 protein: SVEAVRGDTEAF

J gene: TRBJ1-4
V gene: TRBV7-9
CDR3 protein: ASSSGTATSTNEKLF

J gene: TRBJ2-7
V gene: TRBV6-5
CDR3 protein: ASSYRDRFEQY

J gene: TRBJ2-5
V gene: TRBV2
CDR3 protein: ASSERETQY

J gene: TRBJ1-1
V gene: TRBV6-5
CDR3 protein: ASSTTGGRTEAF

J gene: TRBJ1-2
V gene: TRBV25-1
CDR3 protein: ASMDGVYGYT

J gene: TRBJ1-2
V gene: TRBV27
CDR3 protein: ASRTTRGGYT

J gene: TRBJ2-5
V gene: TRBV11-2
CDR3 protein: ASSLMGEETQY

J gene: TRBJ2-2
V gene: TRBV29-1
CDR3 protein: SVEDRSWQGNTGELF

J gene: TRBJ1-1
V gene: TRBV6-6
CDR3 protein: ASSYRHEAF

J gene: TRBJ1-4
V gene: TRBV7-9
CDR3 protein: ASSDQNRGFNEKLF